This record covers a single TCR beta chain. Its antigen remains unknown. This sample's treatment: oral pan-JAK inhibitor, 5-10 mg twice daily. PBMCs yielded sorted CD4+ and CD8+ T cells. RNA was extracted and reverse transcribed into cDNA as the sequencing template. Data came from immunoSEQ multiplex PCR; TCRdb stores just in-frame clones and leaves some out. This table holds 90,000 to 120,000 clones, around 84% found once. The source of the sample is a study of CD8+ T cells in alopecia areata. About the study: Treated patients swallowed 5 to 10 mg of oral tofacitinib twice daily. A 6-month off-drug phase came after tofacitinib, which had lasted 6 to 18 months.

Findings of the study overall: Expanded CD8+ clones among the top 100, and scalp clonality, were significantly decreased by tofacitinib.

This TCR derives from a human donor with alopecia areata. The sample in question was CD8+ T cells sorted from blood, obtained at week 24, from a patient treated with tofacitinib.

In DNA form, the CDR3 reads TGCAGCGTCGCCGGACAGGGAATGGGATCCTACGAGCAGTACTTC. It is translated as CSVAGQGMGSYEQYF. The chain links TRBV29-1 to TRBJ2-7, with 8 bases matching TRBD1. From germline, CDR1 is SQVTM and CDR2 ANQGSEA. The CDR3 extends over 15 amino acids. V dropped 6 bases and J dropped 1; count of bases not matched to a gene: 11.